Listed below are T cell receptor beta chains from one sample, sequenced in a study of chemoradiotherapy in HPV16-positive cancers. Data came from immunoSEQ multiplex PCR; TCRdb stores just in-frame clones and leaves some out. This sample has 8,000 or so clones, with about three quarters found just once. The biological material was taken from a patient who underwent chemoradiotherapy. These receptors were taken from a human donor with HPV-associated anogenital cancer. Each CDR3 is given with its conserved first and last residue. The order of the fields is J gene, clone size, V gene, D gene, CDR3 protein, CDR3 DNA. A D gene is named only where the DNA matches it firmly. The size field is filled for only some rows; it gives once, few, many or a size class.

J: TRBJ1-1; size: -; V: TRBV27; D: TRBD1; CDR3: CASSPEGGWSPEAFF; DNA: TGTGCCAGCAGTCCTGAAGGGGGCTGGAGTCCTGAAGCTTTCTTT
J: TRBJ1-4; size: -; V: TRBV6-5; D: -; CDR3: CASSYEGATNEKLFF; DNA: TGTGCCAGCAGTTACGAGGGCGCAACTAATGAAAAACTGTTTTTT
J: TRBJ1-4; size: -; V: TRBV5-1; D: -; CDR3: CASSSMPGPEKLFF; DNA: TGCGCCAGCAGCTCAATGCCGGGGCCGGAAAAACTGTTTTTT
J: TRBJ2-5; size: -; V: TRBV5-6; D: -; CDR3: CASSHRQHEETQYF; DNA: TGTGCCAGCAGCCACAGACAGCATGAAGAGACCCAGTACTTC
J: TRBJ2-7; size: -; V: TRBV4-1; D: TRBD1; CDR3: CASSLILGAGTGGVEQYF; DNA: TGCGCCAGCAGCCTCATCCTCGGAGCCGGGACAGGGGGGGTCGAGCAGTACTTC
J: TRBJ2-7; size: few; V: TRBV25-1; D: -; CDR3: CASGSIMGDEQYF; DNA: TGTGCCAGCGGCTCTATTATGGGGGACGAGCAGTACTTC
J: TRBJ2-7; size: -; V: TRBV18; D: TRBD1; CDR3: CASSPGQGLPEQYF; DNA: TGTGCCAGCTCACCGGGACAGGGCCTCCCCGAGCAGTACTTC
J: TRBJ1-6; size: -; V: TRBV2; D: -; CDR3: CASRDTGFSPLHF; DNA: TGTGCCAGCAGAGACACAGGGTTTTCACCCCTCCACTTT
J: TRBJ1-2; size: -; V: TRBV27; D: TRBD1; CDR3: CASSFGQGSNYGYTF; DNA: TGTGCCAGCAGTTTCGGACAGGGGTCTAACTATGGCTACACCTTC
J: TRBJ1-4; size: once; V: TRBV19; D: TRBD1; CDR3: CASSGRQGGNEKLFF; DNA: TGTGCCAGTAGTGGAAGACAGGGGGGGAATGAAAAACTGTTTTTT
J: TRBJ1-3; size: -; V: TRBV4-3; D: -; CDR3: CASSQGLLGVGNTIYF; DNA: TGCGCCAGCAGCCAGGGCCTTTTGGGGGTCGGAAACACCATATATTTT
J: TRBJ2-2; size: once; V: TRBV11-2; D: -; CDR3: CASDLNLKRGGTGELFF; DNA: TGTGCCAGTGACCTCAATCTCAAACGGGGAGGAACCGGGGAGCTGTTTTTT
J: TRBJ2-5; size: once; V: TRBV28; D: -; CDR3: CASGSWLSKETQYF; DNA: TGTGCCAGCGGTTCCTGGCTGAGCAAAGAGACCCAGTACTTC
J: TRBJ1-1; size: -; V: TRBV18; D: -; CDR3: CASSPEVINTEAFF; DNA: TGTGCCAGCTCACCAGAGGTGATTAACACTGAAGCTTTCTTT
J: TRBJ2-3; size: few; V: TRBV7-2; D: -; CDR3: CASSSGGAPTDTQYF; DNA: TGTGCCAGCAGCTCTGGGGGGGCACCCACAGATACGCAGTATTTT
J: TRBJ1-2; size: -; V: TRBV2; D: -; CDR3: CASSSGSAIYGYTF; DNA: TGTGCCAGCAGTTCAGGGTCTGCAATCTATGGCTACACCTTC
J: TRBJ2-7; size: -; V: TRBV5-1; D: -; CDR3: CASSLGDGSSYEQYF; DNA: TGCGCCAGCAGCCTGGGGGACGGCAGCTCCTACGAGCAGTACTTC
J: TRBJ2-7; size: -; V: TRBV7-9; D: -; CDR3: CASSLGTTYEQYF; DNA: TGTGCCAGCAGCTTAGGGACTACCTACGAGCAGTACTTC
J: TRBJ1-4; size: -; V: TRBV28; D: TRBD1; CDR3: CASSATGGWEEKLFF; DNA: TGTGCCAGCAGTGCAACAGGGGGCTGGGAAGAAAAACTGTTTTTT
J: TRBJ2-2; size: -; V: TRBV4-1; D: -; CDR3: CASSLQGGIVGGGELFF; DNA: TGCGCCAGCAGCCTTCAAGGTGGCATAGTCGGAGGCGGGGAGCTGTTTTTT
J: TRBJ1-2; size: -; V: TRBV6-1; D: -; CDR3: CASSRGEGGYTF; DNA: TGTGCCAGCAGTAGGGGGGAGGGCGGCTACACCTTC
J: TRBJ1-6; size: -; V: TRBV6-1; D: -; CDR3: CASSDMAGSYNSPLHF; DNA: TGTGCCAGCAGTGATATGGCAGGGTCCTATAATTCACCCCTCCACTTT
J: TRBJ2-7; size: -; V: TRBV7-2; D: -; CDR3: CASSLEAGFWYEQYF; DNA: TGTGCCAGCAGCTTAGAGGCAGGTTTTTGGTACGAGCAGTACTTC
J: TRBJ2-7; size: -; V: TRBV30; D: -; CDR3: CAWEGLSYEQYF; DNA: TGTGCCTGGGAGGGACTTAGCTACGAGCAGTACTTC
J: TRBJ1-3; size: -; V: TRBV7-2; D: -; CDR3: CASSLDRSGNTIYF; DNA: TGTGCCAGCAGCTTAGATAGGTCCGGAAACACCATATATTTT
J: TRBJ2-7; size: -; V: TRBV15; D: TRBD1; CDR3: CATSRPGQGRSYEQYF; DNA: TGTGCCACCAGCAGACCAGGACAGGGGAGGTCCTACGAGCAGTACTTC
J: TRBJ1-1; size: -; V: TRBV30; D: TRBD1; CDR3: CAWSVWDRQNTEAFF; DNA: TGTGCCTGGAGTGTTTGGGACAGACAGAACACTGAAGCTTTCTTT
J: TRBJ2-1; size: few; V: TRBV2; D: TRBD1; CDR3: CASRGQGTYEQFF; DNA: TGTGCCAGCAGGGGACAGGGGACTTATGAGCAGTTCTTC
J: TRBJ1-5; size: -; V: TRBV7-2; D: -; CDR3: CASSLDSQNQPQHF; DNA: TGTGCCAGCAGCTTGGACAGTCAGAATCAGCCCCAGCATTTT
J: TRBJ1-1; size: -; V: TRBV28; D: -; CDR3: CASRLQVNTEAFF; DNA: TGTGCCAGCAGATTACAGGTTAACACTGAAGCTTTCTTT
J: TRBJ2-5; size: -; V: TRBV7-9; D: -; CDR3: CASSLGGYKETQYF; DNA: TGTGCCAGCAGCTTAGGGGGATATAAAGAGACCCAGTACTTC
J: TRBJ2-1; size: few; V: TRBV6-1; D: TRBD2; CDR3: CASSDPAGGLNEQFF; DNA: TGTGCCAGCAGTGACCCAGCGGGGGGACTTAATGAGCAGTTCTTC
J: TRBJ2-1; size: -; V: TRBV7-6; D: -; CDR3: CASSASGSYNEQFF; DNA: TGTGCCAGCAGCGCCTCCGGGTCCTACAATGAGCAGTTCTTC
J: TRBJ2-5; size: -; V: TRBV5-5; D: TRBD2; CDR3: CASSLQAGGRETQYF; DNA: TGTGCCAGCAGCTTACAAGCGGGGGGGCGAGAGACCCAGTACTTC
J: TRBJ2-7; size: large; V: TRBV7-9; D: -; CDR3: CASSTERDRPYEQYF; DNA: TGTGCCAGCAGCACCGAGCGGGACAGACCCTACGAGCAGTACTTC
J: TRBJ2-3; size: -; V: TRBV6-5; D: -; CDR3: CASSYYPVPSIDTQYF; DNA: TGTGCCAGCAGTTACTACCCCGTTCCTAGCATAGATACGCAGTATTTT
J: TRBJ1-1; size: -; V: TRBV7-9; D: -; CDR3: CASGRATEAFF; DNA: TGTGCCAGCGGCAGGGCCACTGAAGCTTTCTTT
J: TRBJ2-1; size: -; V: TRBV19; D: -; CDR3: CASSIDGLKSYNEQFF; DNA: TGTGCCAGTAGTATAGACGGACTGAAGAGTTACAATGAGCAGTTCTTC
J: TRBJ2-3; size: -; V: TRBV4-1; D: -; CDR3: CASSQGWGSRADTQYF; DNA: TGCGCCAGCAGCCAAGGATGGGGGTCCCGCGCAGATACGCAGTATTTT
J: TRBJ2-7; size: once; V: TRBV7-2; D: -; CDR3: CASSLGGDAYEQYF; DNA: TGTGCCAGCAGCTTGGGCGGGGATGCCTACGAGCAGTACTTC
J: TRBJ2-1; size: -; V: TRBV4-3; D: -; CDR3: CASSQEGGLDEQFF; DNA: TGCGCCAGCAGCCAAGAGGGGGGGCTCGATGAGCAGTTCTTC
J: TRBJ1-2; size: -; V: TRBV27; D: -; CDR3: CASSPRGGGNYGYTF; DNA: TGTGCCAGCAGTCCTCGAGGGGGAGGGAACTATGGCTACACCTTC
J: TRBJ1-3; size: -; V: TRBV10-3; D: TRBD1; CDR3: CAISPTGEGGNTIYF; DNA: TGTGCCATCAGTCCAACAGGGGAGGGTGGAAACACCATATATTTT
J: TRBJ2-5; size: -; V: TRBV28; D: -; CDR3: CASSLLGLAQETQYF; DNA: TGTGCCAGCAGTTTATTGGGGCTAGCACAAGAGACCCAGTACTTC
J: TRBJ1-3; size: -; V: TRBV6-1; D: -; CDR3: CASSEAGGVTGNTIYF; DNA: TGTGCCAGCAGTGAAGCAGGCGGCGTGACTGGAAACACCATATATTTT
J: TRBJ1-5; size: few; V: TRBV15; D: -; CDR3: CATSREQAGFSNQPQHF; DNA: TGTGCCACCAGCAGAGAACAGGCAGGGTTCAGCAATCAGCCCCAGCATTTT
J: TRBJ1-1; size: few; V: TRBV5-4; D: -; CDR3: CASSEQQGATEAFF; DNA: TGTGCCAGCAGCGAACAACAGGGTGCCACTGAAGCTTTCTTT
J: TRBJ2-3; size: -; V: TRBV10-3; D: TRBD2; CDR3: CAIRSSGGTDTQYF; DNA: TGTGCCATTCGGTCTAGCGGTGGCACAGATACGCAGTATTTT
J: TRBJ2-4; size: -; V: TRBV18; D: TRBD2; CDR3: CASSPGQGGDIQYF; DNA: TGTGCCAGCTCACCGGGGCAGGGAGGGGACATTCAGTACTTC
J: TRBJ2-1; size: -; V: TRBV10-3; D: -; CDR3: CAISEPTGARGSNEQFF; DNA: TGTGCCATCAGTGAGCCCACCGGGGCCCGGGGGAGCAATGAGCAGTTCTTC
J: TRBJ1-4; size: -; V: TRBV5-1; D: -; CDR3: CASSLAGSLGEKLFF; DNA: TGCGCCAGCAGCTTGGCGGGCAGCCTTGGGGAAAAACTGTTTTTT
J: TRBJ1-1; size: -; V: TRBV19; D: -; CDR3: CASTGKNTEAFF; DNA: TGTGCCAGTACGGGCAAGAACACTGAAGCTTTCTTC
J: TRBJ2-5; size: -; V: TRBV7-2; D: -; CDR3: CASSLNKGGGETQYF; DNA: TGTGCCAGCAGCCTCAACAAGGGGGGTGGAGAGACCCAGTACTTC
J: TRBJ2-4; size: -; V: TRBV28; D: -; CDR3: CASSSPGNDHRAKNIQYF; DNA: TGTGCCAGCAGTTCACCGGGGAATGATCATCGAGCCAAAAACATTCAGTACTTC
J: TRBJ2-2; size: -; V: TRBV6-5; D: TRBD1; CDR3: CASSYGDRGYTGELFF; DNA: TGTGCCAGCAGTTACGGGGACAGGGGGTACACCGGGGAGCTGTTTTTT